This T cell receptor (beta chain) was identified in a study of blood T cells in healthy people across ages. Study-level findings and limits: Older age coincided with a roughly linear decline in TCR beta diversity per million T cells.

PCR was performed a second time for 7 to 11 cycles using a sample-barcoded 5' primer and a J-beta primer mix. TCRdb itself ran the 5' RACE reads through MiXCR, one entry per CDR3 protein. The sample contains 2 million or so distinct CDR3 sequences, around half of which appear only once. Concerning this clonotype: Its antigen is unidentified.

At least 7 million PBMCs were isolated per sample. At least 5.5 micrograms of total RNA were extracted per sample. Germline V CDR1 and CDR2: SGHRS, YFSETQ. This CDR3 region has 14 residues. Trimming removed 6 bases from V and 8 bases from J; junction bases left unmatched: 10. This TCR came from a woman between 40 and 55 years old in good health. The V call is TRBV5-1, the J call TRBJ2-1; TRBD2 matches at 8 bases. What was sequenced was blood. Here the CDR3 DNA reads TGCGCCAGCACCCCACCGGGACTAGTAGATGAGCAGTTCTTC. Translating gives CASTPPGLVDEQFF. The full variable domain, with the rest looked up from reference TRBV5-1 and TRBJ2-1, is KAGVTQTPRYLIKTRGQQVTLSCSPISGHRSVSWYQQTPGQGLQFLFEYFSETQRNKGNFPGRFSGRQFSNSRSEMNVSTLELGDSALYLCASTPPGLVDEQFFGPGTRLTVL.